Listed below are T cell receptor beta chains from one sample, sequenced in a study of blood T cells in healthy people across ages. TCRdb redid the calling of the 5' RACE reads with MiXCR, one entry per CDR3 protein. Of roughly 680,000 distinct CDR3 sequences in the sample, approximately 52% are singletons; the top ten hold roughly 14%. The specimen sequenced was blood. The receptors originated from a woman aged 80 or over in good health. The CDR3 runs from the conserved cysteine through the conserved F or W. The D gene is left open where the match is weak. The size of a clone is reported for some rows only, either as once, few or many, or as a class for expanded clones.

clone_size: once; j_call: TRBJ1-6; d_call: TRBD1; v_call: TRBV12-3/TRBV12-4; cdr3_nt: TGTGCCAGCAGTCCCTGGACAGGGGATAGCTCCTATAATTCACCCCTCCACTTT; cdr3_aa: CASSPWTGDSSYNSPLHF
clone_size: NA; j_call: TRBJ1-1; d_call: NA; v_call: TRBV29-1; cdr3_nt: TGCAGCGTTGAAGAAATAGGAGGTTCTGAAGCTTTCTTT; cdr3_aa: CSVEEIGGSEAFF
clone_size: NA; j_call: TRBJ2-2; d_call: TRBD2; v_call: TRBV5-6; cdr3_nt: TGTGCCAGCAGTTTGGGGCTAGCGGGAGGGAACACCGGGGAGCTGTTTTTT; cdr3_aa: CASSLGLAGGNTGELFF
clone_size: once; j_call: TRBJ2-3; d_call: TRBD2; v_call: TRBV29-1; cdr3_nt: TGCAGCGCAGGTCGGCGGGAGTTGGGCACAGATACGCAGTATTTT; cdr3_aa: CSAGRRELGTDTQYF
clone_size: many; j_call: TRBJ1-4; d_call: NA; v_call: TRBV2; cdr3_nt: TGTGCCAGCAGTGATGTGGGGAATAATGAAAAACTGTTTTTT; cdr3_aa: CASSDVGNNEKLFF
clone_size: few; j_call: TRBJ2-1; d_call: TRBD2; v_call: TRBV3-1; cdr3_nt: TGTGCCAGCAGGGATGGGACTAGCGGTCCCAATGAGCAGTTCTTC; cdr3_aa: CASRDGTSGPNEQFF
clone_size: NA; j_call: TRBJ2-2; d_call: NA; v_call: TRBV29-1; cdr3_nt: TGCAGCGTTGTCGGGGGAAAGAACACCGGGGAGCTGTTTTTT; cdr3_aa: CSVVGGKNTGELFF
clone_size: few; j_call: TRBJ1-1; d_call: NA; v_call: TRBV6-5; cdr3_nt: TGTGCCAGCTCTAGGGCCAAGAACACTGAAGCTTTCTTT; cdr3_aa: CASSRAKNTEAFF
clone_size: NA; j_call: TRBJ2-6; d_call: NA; v_call: TRBV18; cdr3_nt: TGTGCCAGCTCACCAAGGCAAGTGGACTCTGGGGCCAACGTCCCGACTTTC; cdr3_aa: CASSPRQVDSGANVPTF
clone_size: NA; j_call: TRBJ2-3; d_call: NA; v_call: TRBV5-4; cdr3_nt: TGTGCCAGCAGCACACGACAGGGCACAGATACGCAGTATTTT; cdr3_aa: CASSTRQGTDTQYF
clone_size: NA; j_call: TRBJ2-3; d_call: NA; v_call: TRBV12-3/TRBV12-4; cdr3_nt: TGTGCCAGCAACCGGGACCCGACAGATACGCAGTATTTT; cdr3_aa: CASNRDPTDTQYF
clone_size: many; j_call: TRBJ2-7; d_call: TRBD1; v_call: TRBV28; cdr3_nt: TGTGCCAGCAGTACCAGGACAGGGAAGGACGAGCAGTACTTC; cdr3_aa: CASSTRTGKDEQYF
clone_size: NA; j_call: TRBJ2-7; d_call: NA; v_call: TRBV12-3/TRBV12-4; cdr3_nt: TGTGCCAGCAGCCGCCTCCTAGGGGAGAGCTCCTACGAGCAGTACTTC; cdr3_aa: CASSRLLGESSYEQYF
clone_size: NA; j_call: TRBJ1-2; d_call: NA; v_call: TRBV7-2; cdr3_nt: TGTGCCAGCAGCTTAGCGGGGGAAGACTATGGCTACACCTTC; cdr3_aa: CASSLAGEDYGYTF
clone_size: many; j_call: TRBJ1-5; d_call: NA; v_call: TRBV27; cdr3_nt: TGTGCCAGCACCTCGGGGGAAAATCAGCCCCAGCATTTT; cdr3_aa: CASTSGENQPQHF
clone_size: NA; j_call: TRBJ2-5; d_call: TRBD1; v_call: TRBV28; cdr3_nt: TGTGCCAGCAGTTCCGAACCGACAGGGGCATACAATGAGCAGTACTTC; cdr3_aa: CASSSEPTGAYNEQYF
clone_size: NA; j_call: TRBJ2-1; d_call: TRBD2; v_call: TRBV12-3/TRBV12-4; cdr3_nt: TGTGCCAGCAGTCCCTCTAGAGCGGGGGGGGACAATGAGCAGTTCTTC; cdr3_aa: CASSPSRAGGDNEQFF
clone_size: few; j_call: TRBJ2-2; d_call: NA; v_call: TRBV5-1; cdr3_nt: TGCGCCAGCAGCTTGATGCCCACCGGGGAGCTGTTTTTT; cdr3_aa: CASSLMPTGELFF
clone_size: many; j_call: TRBJ2-7; d_call: NA; v_call: TRBV7-9; cdr3_nt: TGTGCCAGCAGCTCCCAGACAGGACGCTCCTACGAGCAGTACTTC; cdr3_aa: CASSSQTGRSYEQYF
clone_size: many; j_call: TRBJ2-1; d_call: NA; v_call: TRBV21-1; cdr3_nt: TGTGCCTCCCTCCGGACAGCCCCTCCGAGAAAGTTCTTC; cdr3_aa: CASLRTAPPRKFF
clone_size: many; j_call: TRBJ1-2; d_call: TRBD1; v_call: TRBV5-1; cdr3_nt: TGCGCCAGCAGAACAACAGGGGACGGAGGCCCTGGCTACACCTTC; cdr3_aa: CASRTTGDGGPGYTF
clone_size: NA; j_call: TRBJ2-1; d_call: NA; v_call: TRBV4-1; cdr3_nt: TGCGCCAGCAGCCAAGCGCCCCGAAGGGACAATGAGCAGTTCTTC; cdr3_aa: CASSQAPRRDNEQFF
clone_size: NA; j_call: TRBJ2-5; d_call: NA; v_call: TRBV15; cdr3_nt: TGTGCCACCGAGACAGACTACCAAGAGACCCAGTACTTC; cdr3_aa: CATETDYQETQYF
clone_size: NA; j_call: TRBJ2-1; d_call: TRBD1; v_call: TRBV7-9; cdr3_nt: TGTGCCAGCAGCCCCGGGACAGTGGATGAGCAGTTCTTC; cdr3_aa: CASSPGTVDEQFF
clone_size: many; j_call: TRBJ2-7; d_call: NA; v_call: TRBV10-1; cdr3_nt: TGCGCAAGCAGTCGGGACTTCTACGAGCAGTACTTC; cdr3_aa: CASSRDFYEQYF
clone_size: once; j_call: TRBJ2-3; d_call: NA; v_call: TRBV7-3; cdr3_nt: TGTGCCAGCAGCTTAGCGCCGTTTGTGGCGGCGCAGTATTTT; cdr3_aa: CASSLAPFVAAQYF
clone_size: few; j_call: TRBJ1-2; d_call: NA; v_call: TRBV28; cdr3_nt: TGTGCCAGCAGTTCCTCCCCCTTGAACTATGGCTACACCTTC; cdr3_aa: CASSSSPLNYGYTF
clone_size: NA; j_call: TRBJ1-1; d_call: TRBD1; v_call: TRBV29-1; cdr3_nt: TGCAGCGGGACAGGGTTTTGGACTGAAGCTTTCTTT; cdr3_aa: CSGTGFWTEAFF
clone_size: many; j_call: TRBJ2-1; d_call: TRBD1; v_call: TRBV10-3; cdr3_nt: TGTGCCATGGCTGGGACAGGTGACAATGAGCAGTTCTTC; cdr3_aa: CAMAGTGDNEQFF
clone_size: NA; j_call: TRBJ1-5; d_call: NA; v_call: TRBV5-1; cdr3_nt: TGCGCCAGCAGCCCAGAGAATTATAGCAATCAGCCCCAGCATTTT; cdr3_aa: CASSPENYSNQPQHF
clone_size: NA; j_call: TRBJ1-1; d_call: NA; v_call: TRBV2; cdr3_nt: TGTGCCAGCAGTCGGGACGGGAACACTGAAGCTTTCTTT; cdr3_aa: CASSRDGNTEAFF
clone_size: NA; j_call: TRBJ1-6; d_call: NA; v_call: TRBV20-1; cdr3_nt: TGCAGTGCTAGAGAAGACCGAGATAATTCACCCCTCCACTTT; cdr3_aa: CSAREDRDNSPLHF
clone_size: few; j_call: TRBJ1-5; d_call: NA; v_call: TRBV25-1; cdr3_nt: TGTGCCAGCAGTGCTGCGGGCTCTTACCAGCCCCAGCATTTT; cdr3_aa: CASSAAGSYQPQHF
clone_size: few; j_call: TRBJ2-5; d_call: NA; v_call: TRBV5-1; cdr3_nt: TGCGCCGTATCGGACGACCGAGAGACCCAGTACTTC; cdr3_aa: CAVSDDRETQYF
clone_size: many; j_call: TRBJ1-4; d_call: TRBD1; v_call: TRBV5-1; cdr3_nt: TGCGCCAGCAGCTTCTTAGGAACAGGGGGCTCTTCCGAAAAACTGTTTTTT; cdr3_aa: CASSFLGTGGSSEKLFF
clone_size: many; j_call: TRBJ2-4; d_call: NA; v_call: TRBV18; cdr3_nt: TGTGCCAGCTCCTTTTACGCGGGACGGGGAAGAAACATTCAGTACTTC; cdr3_aa: CASSFYAGRGRNIQYF
clone_size: many; j_call: TRBJ2-1; d_call: NA; v_call: TRBV7-3; cdr3_nt: TGTGCCAGCAGCTTAATACGACTAAAAACGGGGAATGAGCAGTTCTTC; cdr3_aa: CASSLIRLKTGNEQFF
clone_size: few; j_call: TRBJ1-5; d_call: NA; v_call: TRBV12-3/TRBV12-4; cdr3_nt: TGTGCCAGCAGTTTAGGAGGGAAAAATCCGCCCCAGCATTTT; cdr3_aa: CASSLGGKNPPQHF
clone_size: NA; j_call: TRBJ2-1; d_call: TRBD2; v_call: TRBV12-3/TRBV12-4; cdr3_nt: TGTGCCAGCAGGCGACTAGCGGGAGGGAAATACAATGAGCAGTTCTTC; cdr3_aa: CASRRLAGGKYNEQFF
clone_size: NA; j_call: TRBJ1-2; d_call: TRBD1; v_call: TRBV9; cdr3_nt: TGTGCCAGCAGCGCTCGGGACAGCGTTACTAACTATGGCTACACCTTC; cdr3_aa: CASSARDSVTNYGYTF
clone_size: NA; j_call: TRBJ2-1; d_call: TRBD2; v_call: TRBV4-2; cdr3_nt: TGTGCCAGCAGCCAGAACAGGCTAGCGGGGAACAATGAGCAGTTCTTC; cdr3_aa: CASSQNRLAGNNEQFF
clone_size: NA; j_call: TRBJ2-2; d_call: NA; v_call: TRBV7-9; cdr3_nt: TGTGCCAGCAGATCCGGACAGAGTAACACCGGGGAGCTGTTTTTT; cdr3_aa: CASRSGQSNTGELFF
clone_size: NA; j_call: TRBJ2-5; d_call: NA; v_call: TRBV20-1; cdr3_nt: TGCAGTGCTAGAGATCAGGCTAGCGAGGTGACCCAGTACTTC; cdr3_aa: CSARDQASEVTQYF
clone_size: many; j_call: TRBJ2-1; d_call: TRBD2; v_call: TRBV3-1; cdr3_nt: TGTGCCAGCAGCCAAGCGAGCGCGGGAGGGCAGTTCTTC; cdr3_aa: CASSQASAGGQFF
clone_size: NA; j_call: TRBJ2-7; d_call: NA; v_call: TRBV4-2; cdr3_nt: TGTGCCAGCAGCCAATTCCGGGACAACTCCTACGAGCAGTACTTC; cdr3_aa: CASSQFRDNSYEQYF
clone_size: NA; j_call: TRBJ2-3; d_call: NA; v_call: TRBV7-8; cdr3_nt: TGTGCCAGCAGCTTTCAGGCTAGATCCACAGATACGCAGTATTTT; cdr3_aa: CASSFQARSTDTQYF
clone_size: few; j_call: TRBJ2-7; d_call: TRBD1; v_call: TRBV19; cdr3_nt: TGTGCCAGTAGTATCCGGACAGGGTTGGTAGGCTACAATGAGCAGTACTTC; cdr3_aa: CASSIRTGLVGYNEQYF
clone_size: NA; j_call: TRBJ1-2; d_call: TRBD1; v_call: TRBV28; cdr3_nt: TGTGCCAGCAGTTTATATCGACAGGGGCCTTCTAACTATGGCTACACCTTC; cdr3_aa: CASSLYRQGPSNYGYTF
clone_size: many; j_call: TRBJ2-1; d_call: TRBD2; v_call: TRBV5-1; cdr3_nt: TGCGCCAGCCAGGAGGGTGGCGGGAGTGGATACAATGAGCAGTTCTTC; cdr3_aa: CASQEGGGSGYNEQFF
clone_size: NA; j_call: TRBJ2-5; d_call: NA; v_call: TRBV20-1; cdr3_nt: TGCAGTGCACCGTCAGGGTTGGGAGGAGAGACCCAGTACTTC; cdr3_aa: CSAPSGLGGETQYF
clone_size: NA; j_call: TRBJ2-7; d_call: NA; v_call: TRBV6-5; cdr3_nt: TGTGCCAGCAGTTACTCGATAGGGAAGGCCTACGAGCAGTACTTC; cdr3_aa: CASSYSIGKAYEQYF
clone_size: NA; j_call: TRBJ2-1; d_call: NA; v_call: TRBV5-6; cdr3_nt: TGTGCCAGCAGCACCCTCTTAAGAGGGAATGAGCAGTTCTTC; cdr3_aa: CASSTLLRGNEQFF
clone_size: many; j_call: TRBJ2-1; d_call: TRBD2; v_call: TRBV20-1; cdr3_nt: TGCAGTGCTAGAGATCGGCAGCGGGGAAACAATGAGCAGTTCTTC; cdr3_aa: CSARDRQRGNNEQFF
clone_size: NA; j_call: TRBJ2-1; d_call: NA; v_call: TRBV10-3; cdr3_nt: TGTGCCATCAGTGAGTCTGAGGGTAGAAGCGTGCAGTTCTTC; cdr3_aa: CAISESEGRSVQFF
clone_size: NA; j_call: TRBJ1-4; d_call: NA; v_call: TRBV4-3; cdr3_nt: TGCGCCAGCAGCCAAGATGTTGGCAGGGCTGCTAATGAAAAACTGTTTTTT; cdr3_aa: CASSQDVGRAANEKLFF
clone_size: NA; j_call: TRBJ2-4; d_call: NA; v_call: TRBV21-1; cdr3_nt: TGTGCCAGCAGCTGGGCAGGCCGACCCGCTCTAGCCAAAAACATTCAGTACTTC; cdr3_aa: CASSWAGRPALAKNIQYF
clone_size: NA; j_call: TRBJ2-5; d_call: NA; v_call: TRBV20-1; cdr3_nt: TGCAGTGCTAGAGACCCCACTCGGGCCCAAGAGACCCAGTACTTC; cdr3_aa: CSARDPTRAQETQYF